The 8 T cell receptor beta chains listed next were all sequenced from one sample in a study of T cell repertoires in cytomegalovirus infection. TCRdb processed the reads anew with MiXCR; each CDR3 protein has one entry. Of 450,000 to 650,000 distinct CDR3 sequences listed, approximately 25% are singletons. Sequencing was performed on PBMCs. These receptors originate from a human donor in good health (CMV status not recorded). Some clones in this sample may be carry-over from other donors' samples.

This clonotype showed up just a few times. V gene TRBV12-3 or TRBV12-4 combines with J gene TRBJ2-2; D remains unclear. The CDR3 loop spans 15 amino acids. V lost 3 bases and J 4 bases, leaving 12 bases between the germline ends. CDR3 in DNA: TGTGCCAGCAGTTTCCGTCGTTGGGTCACCGGGGAGCTGTTTTTT. It encodes CASSFRRWVTGELFF.

The chain employs TRBV20-1 and TRBJ1-4; the match to TRBD1 covers 7 bases. The CDR3 runs 13 residues. V lost 4 bases, J lost 10 bases, and 9 bases stayed unmatched. Germline V lookup: CDR1 DFQATT, CDR2 SNEGSKA (reference sequence). Written as DNA, the CDR3 is TGCAGTGCTACGAACATAGGGACAGCAAAACTGTTTTTT. It is translated as CSATNIGTAKLFF.

The chain employs TRBV4-1 and TRBJ1-3; 8 nucleotides match TRBD1. With V trimmed by 3 bases and J by 2 bases, 6 bases remained unmatched. The germline V gene encodes CDR1 MGHRA and CDR2 YSYEKL. CDR3 size: 16 residues. Here the CDR3 DNA reads TGCGCCAGCAGCCAGTCTACAGGGGGAACTGGAAACACCATATATTTT. Translating it yields CASSQSTGGTGNTIYF.

This clonotype was counted only a few times. The chain links TRBV20-1 to TRBJ2-1; no reliable D call. This CDR3 has 15 amino acids. V was pared by 5 bases and J by 1 base, with 15 bases between. Per the germline V gene, CDR1 is DFQATT and CDR2 is SNEGSKA (reference sequence). The CDR3 sequence is CSARPAALSYNEQFF. The CDR3 DNA follows: TGCAGTGCTCGCCCCGCGGCCCTTTCCTACAATGAGCAGTTCTTC.

The chain employs TRBV6-2 or TRBV6-3 and TRBJ2-1; 7 bases align to TRBD2. The length of the CDR3 is 13 residues. Germline V CDR1 and CDR2: MNHEY, SVGEGT. The ends lost 7 bases at V and 8 bases at J; junction bases unmatched: 8. The CDR3 sequence: CASTSTGGHEQFF. In nucleotides, the CDR3 is TGTGCCAGCACCTCCACGGGAGGTCATGAGCAGTTCTTC.

This clonotype was counted only a few times. The J gene is TRBJ2-5, the V gene TRBV7-2, with a tentative D call TRBD2 (6 bases). Germline-derived CDR1 and CDR2 are SGHTA and FQGNSA. CDR3 size: 15 residues. Between the trimmed V and J ends, which lost 5 bases and 5 bases, there was a span of 18 bases. For the CDR3, the DNA is TGTGCCAGCAGCCAAAACGGGGGAGGCTGGGAGACCCAGTACTTC. Encoded protein: CASSQNGGGWETQYF.

This clonotype was observed a few times. The rearrangement links TRBV4-1 to TRBJ2-2; 7 nucleotides agree with TRBD2. V dropped 11 bases and J dropped 7; count of bases not matched to a gene: 16. This CDR3 is built from 15 residues. Germline CDR1 is MGHRA and CDR2 is YSYEKL. CDR3 amino acids: CAAAESRLAVGELFF. CDR3 coding DNA: TGCGCCGCAGCAGAGTCCCGACTAGCAGTCGGGGAGCTGTTTTTT.

The genes are TRBV19 and TRBJ2-1; TRBD2 agrees at 10 bases. Germline trimming cut 7 bases from V and 5 bases from J; bases unmatched to any gene: 8. The CDR3 spans 15 residues. CDR1 is LNHDA and CDR2 is SQIVND in the germline V gene (reference sequence). CDR3: CASTLAGGFNNEQFF. In DNA form, the CDR3 reads TGTGCCAGTACCTTAGCGGGAGGATTTAACAATGAGCAGTTCTTC.